The rows below give T cell receptor beta chains drawn from one sample of a study of identical twins. TCRdb fed the 5' RACE reads into MiXCR, producing one record per CDR3 protein. In the table there are 1,800,000 or so distinct CDR3 sequences, around a third of which are singletons. What was sequenced was cord blood. These TCRs come from a newborn girl in good health. CDR3s include the opening cysteine and the closing phenylalanine or tryptophan.

TRBV7-8,CASSSGRESWRYNEQFF
TRBV7-2,CASSLRGGYGSDTQYF
TRBV7-2,CASSLVFRTRGPDTQYF
TRBV27,CASSLMWSSYEQYF
TRBV27,CASSFIGGGEEQYF
TRBV6-5,CASSSPRSGATYEQYF
TRBV9,CASSPGVFDYTF
TRBV5-1,CASSLGGARNEKLFF
TRBV6-5,CASSISGYNEQFF
TRBV5-1,CASSLARSRHNYGYTF
TRBV9,CASSLDRENTDTQYF
TRBV12-3/TRBV12-4,CASSLGVLAGDNEQFF
TRBV10-3,CAISESQKAFF
TRBV5-5,CASSVGGGASTDTQYF
TRBV6-1,CASRATSGSLFPPYEQYF
TRBV4-2,CASSLYPSTWGGENTGELFF
TRBV7-9,CASSRDGQSGYTF
TRBV20-1,CSAITTRTNEQFF
TRBV5-4,CASSTQVPGANVLTF
TRBV28,CASDDRTGVLTDTQYF
TRBV5-1,CASSLAGTNQPQHF
TRBV29-1,CSGLAANYNEQYF
TRBV10-3,CAVSGTSENNEQFF
TRBV29-1,CSVLQGAYEQYF
TRBV2,CASSGGAETQYF
TRBV6-2/TRBV6-3,CASSYRTSPTYEQYF
TRBV7-9,CASSPDNGFGDVSYGYTF
TRBV4-1,CASSQIGLAGYEQYF
TRBV29-1,CSGTGGRGEAFF
TRBV9,CASSIAGLTYNEQYF
TRBV10-3,CAASQTGGQETQYF
TRBV20-1,CSAGKYASLSTDTQYF
TRBV3-1,CASSHLQGNYGYTF
TRBV4-1,CASSEGLPPRLSTDTQYF
TRBV3-1,CASSLGQGIYTQYF
TRBV7-2,CASSLEADAGNTIYF
TRBV6-5,CASSYRTSGGIYEQYF
TRBV28,CASREDRDYGYTF